This TCR beta chain was sequenced in a study of cytomegalovirus exposure and HLA in healthy donors. Study background: There were 75 million to 95 million unique TCRs (from HLA-typed donors) in an early data release.

With regard to this clone: Its antigen remains unidentified.

PCR primers comprised 60 Vbeta and 13 Jbeta primers. The method was immunoSEQ multiplex PCR; TCRdb's version includes in-frame clones alone and lacks a portion of them. The sample has approximately 150,000 clones, approximately 80% seen once. This CDR3 comprises 17 residues. V lost 5 bases, J lost 3 bases, and 8 bases stayed unmatched. Germline loops: CDR1 SGHNT, CDR2 YENEEA. Findings and limits, study-wide: Researchers reported in a later analysis that common viral pathogens appeared linked to several top clusters.

The chain uses TRBV11-3 and TRBJ2-5, with 14 bases aligning to TRBD2. The receptor was derived from a woman aged 40 to 50 in good health and CMV-seronegative. The sequenced material came from PBMCs. The CDR3 DNA reads as TGTGCCAGCAGCCCCGGGACTAGCGGGGGAAAGGAAGAGACCCAGTACTTC. Encoded protein: CASSPGTSGGKEETQYF.